A selection of T cell receptor beta chains follows, all from one sample in a study of T cells in Graves' hyperthyroidism and ophthalmopathy. TCRdb reprocessed the multiplex PCR reads via MiXCR and lists one record per CDR3 protein. The repertoire holds around 570,000 distinct CDR3 sequences, with nearly 20% as singletons. Sequencing was performed on blood. These receptors came from a man in his forties with Graves' ophthalmopathy. Both conserved end residues are part of each CDR3. A D gene is named only where the DNA matches it firmly. Size values are once, few and many counts, or a class for expanded clones, and some rows have none.

>TRBJ2-2|TRBV5-1|-|13|-
TGCGCCAGCAGACAGGGATTCACCGGGGAGCTGTTTTTT
CASRQGFTGELFF
>TRBJ2-5|TRBV28|many|13|-
TGTGCCAGCAGTCCTCCTAGCACAGAGACCCAGTACTTC
CASSPPSTETQYF
>TRBJ2-1|TRBV4-1|-|13|-
TGCGCCAGCAGCGATCGGGTCTACAATGAGCAGTTCTTC
CASSDRVYNEQFF
>TRBJ2-2|TRBV28|few|14|TRBD1
TGTGCCCTCGGGGAGCAGGGGGCGATCGGGGAGCTGTTTTTT
CALGEQGAIGELFF
>TRBJ2-3|TRBV7-2|few|17|TRBD1
TGTGCCAGCAGCCCCTTCCCCCGACAGGGCGGCACAGATACGCAGTATTTT
CASSPFPRQGGTDTQYF
>TRBJ1-1|TRBV29-1|many|13|TRBD1
TGCAGCTACATACCCCACACGGACAGGGGAGCTTTCTTT
CSYIPHTDRGAFF
>TRBJ2-7|TRBV10-3|-|14|-
TGTGCCATCAGTGAGTCGAGGGGATTTGAAGAGCAGTACTTC
CAISESRGFEEQYF
>TRBJ2-3|TRBV7-8|many|15|-
TGTGCCAGCAGCCATCGGACTTCCCCGCCAGATACGCAGTATTTT
CASSHRTSPPDTQYF
>TRBJ1-5|TRBV12-3/TRBV12-4|many|13|TRBD1
TGTGCCAGCAGACAGGGGGACAATCAGCCCCAGCATTTT
CASRQGDNQPQHF
>TRBJ1-2|TRBV11-2|-|14|-
TGTGCCAGCAGCTTAGGCCGCCGGGATTCAAGCTACACCTTC
CASSLGRRDSSYTF
>TRBJ2-7|TRBV5-1|-|15|-
TGCGCCAGCAGCCCAAGGGGGGGGGCAGACTACGAGCAGTACTTC
CASSPRGGADYEQYF
>TRBJ1-6|TRBV6-2/TRBV6-3|-|14|-
TGTGCCAGCAGTTCCGGACGGGTTAATTCACCCCTCCACTTT
CASSSGRVNSPLHF
>TRBJ2-1|TRBV20-1|-|16|TRBD2
TGCAGTGCTCGGACTAGCGGGAGGTCTGCCTACAATGAGCAGTTCTTC
CSARTSGRSAYNEQFF
>TRBJ1-2|TRBV3-1|-|15|-
TGTGCCAGCAGCCAAAACACGGACAGTCCGGAAGGCTACACCTTC
CASSQNTDSPEGYTF
>TRBJ1-1|TRBV3-1|many|14|-
TGTGCCAGCAGGGGCTGGGGACGAAACACTGAAGCTTTCTTT
CASRGWGRNTEAFF
>TRBJ2-7|TRBV7-9|many|15|-
TGTGCCAGCAGCTTAGTGGGGGTTTACTCCTACGAGCAGTACTTC
CASSLVGVYSYEQYF
>TRBJ2-1|TRBV29-1|-|11|-
TGCAGCGTTGAATTGAGGGATGAGCAGTTCTTC
CSVELRDEQFF
>TRBJ2-3|TRBV9|-|12|TRBD2
TGTGCCAGCAGGAAAGGGAGGGAGCATCTGTATTTT
CASRKGREHLYF
>TRBJ1-1|TRBV18|many|16|TRBD1
TGTGCCAGCTCACCGCTACAGGGAAGGGGGCCCACTGAAGCTTTCTTT
CASSPLQGRGPTEAFF
>TRBJ2-7|TRBV6-6|few|16|TRBD2
TGTGCCAGCAGTTACTCGAGGCCGGGACTAACCCACGAGCAGTACTTC
CASSYSRPGLTHEQYF
>TRBJ1-2|TRBV5-6|-|19|TRBD1
TGTGCCAGCAGCCCCGGTAGAGGGGGACAGGGTGTTCTGGGCTATGGCTACACCTTC
CASSPGRGGQGVLGYGYTF
>TRBJ1-2|TRBV5-1|few|14|-
TGCGCCAGCAGAAAAGAGGGCAGAGGGGATGGCTACACCTTC
CASRKEGRGDGYTF
>TRBJ1-1|TRBV12-3/TRBV12-4|-|14|-
TGTGCCAGCACCCCGGGGTTCGGGAACACTGAAGCTTTCTTT
CASTPGFGNTEAFF
>TRBJ1-1|TRBV30|many|15|-
TGTGCCTGGAGTGTAGGAATAGGGTCGAACACTGAAGCTTTCTTT
CAWSVGIGSNTEAFF
>TRBJ2-1|TRBV18|few|13|-
TGTGCCAGCTCACCCCAAGGTCGGGATGAGCAGTTCTTC
CASSPQGRDEQFF
>TRBJ2-3|TRBV5-6|few|15|TRBD1
TGTGCCAGCAGCTTGACAGGGGGCCCCACAGATACGCAGTATTTT
CASSLTGGPTDTQYF
>TRBJ2-3|TRBV24-1|-|16|TRBD2
TGTGCCACCAGTGACCGCCGGGGGGGAGTCACAGATACGCAGTATTTT
CATSDRRGGVTDTQYF
>TRBJ2-4|TRBV12-3/TRBV12-4|many|16|TRBD1
TGTGCCAGCAGCCTCGGGACAGCAGGCGCCAAAAACATTCAGTACTTC
CASSLGTAGAKNIQYF
>TRBJ2-5|TRBV7-8|-|12|-
TGTGCCAGCAAACGGGATCAAGAGACCCAGTACTTC
CASKRDQETQYF
>TRBJ2-5|TRBV24-1|many|11|-
TGTGCCACCAGTGAGGGGGAGACCCAGTACTTC
CATSEGETQYF
>TRBJ2-4|TRBV5-1|-|15|-
TGCGCCAGCAGCTTGGACTGGGGCGGCAAAAACATTCAGTACTTC
CASSLDWGGKNIQYF
>TRBJ1-1|TRBV28|-|14|TRBD1
TGTGCCAGCAGTTTAAGGGGGCGGTTGACTGAAGCTTTCTTT
CASSLRGRLTEAFF
>TRBJ2-7|TRBV9|few|18|TRBD1
TGTGCCAGCAGCGTCCTGCGGGGACAGGGGGCCCGTGCCTACGAGCAGTACTTC
CASSVLRGQGARAYEQYF
>TRBJ2-3|TRBV9|-|15|-
TGTGCCAGCAGCTCAAGAAACTCAGCTACAGATACGCAGTATTTT
CASSSRNSATDTQYF
>TRBJ2-3|TRBV7-9|many|14|-
TGTGCCAGCAGCTTATCCACAAGCACAGATACGCAGTATTTT
CASSLSTSTDTQYF
>TRBJ1-1|TRBV18|-|14|TRBD1
TGTGCCAGCGCGAGACAGGGTGGGGGAACTGAAGCTTTCTTT
CASARQGGGTEAFF
>TRBJ1-5|TRBV19|few|14|-
TGTGCCAGTAGTGGGGCGGGGGCCAATCAGCCCCAGCATTTT
CASSGAGANQPQHF
>TRBJ2-5|TRBV28|many|16|TRBD2
TGTGCCAGCAGTCTCGCGGGCGGGGGGGCAAAAGAGACCCAGTACTTC
CASSLAGGGAKETQYF
>TRBJ2-7|TRBV20-1|many|13|-
TGCAGCTCGTTCCCCCTGCGGTCTGGGGAGCAGTACTTC
CSSFPLRSGEQYF
>TRBJ1-1|TRBV18|-|13|-
TGTGCCAGCTCCCTGTGGGAGCGCACTGAAGCTTTCTTT
CASSLWERTEAFF
>TRBJ2-2|TRBV6-1|-|13|TRBD2
TGTGCCAGCATCTATAGCGGGGCCGGGGAGCTGTTTTTT
CASIYSGAGELFF
>TRBJ2-7|TRBV30|once|14|-
TGTGCCTGGAGTGTACAGGGCTGGCAGGGCGAGCAGTACTTC
CAWSVQGWQGEQYF
>TRBJ1-2|TRBV3-1|many|16|-
TGTGCCAGCAGCCAAGAGGGAGCAGGGTCTAACTATGGCTACACCTTC
CASSQEGAGSNYGYTF
>TRBJ1-6|TRBV3-1|many|15|-
TGTGCCAGCAGCCAAGGCCCCGGGGGGGGTTCACCCCTCCACTTT
CASSQGPGGGSPLHF
>TRBJ2-7|TRBV4-3|-|15|-
TGCGCCAGCAGCCAAGCCCCCGGGTTGTTCTACGAGCAGTACTTC
CASSQAPGLFYEQYF
>TRBJ2-3|TRBV11-2|many|15|-
TGTGCCAGCAGCTTAGGTTCCTCGGGCACAGATACGCAGTATTTT
CASSLGSSGTDTQYF
>TRBJ1-5|TRBV20-1|-|15|TRBD1
TGCAGTGCTAGTAAGACAGGGTATGGCAATCAGCCCCAGCATTTT
CSASKTGYGNQPQHF
>TRBJ1-6|TRBV6-1|few|13|-
TGTGCCAGCACCTCGGGGGGACGGTCACCCCTCCACTTT
CASTSGGRSPLHF